The entry below gives a single TCR beta chain sequence along with its context. In this sample, this clone turned up once. Its cognate antigen has yet to be identified. Qualities for individual bases were not recorded, and no much larger clone is one base off. This specimen comes from a study of T cell responses to AZD1222 COVID-19 vaccine (dated by TCRdb to the early 2020s). In terms of the full investigation: AZD1222 recipients whose second dose came at about 4 weeks and those whose second dose came at about 12 weeks were combined into one group, since spike-specific TCR depth and breadth did not differ between the two schedules. TCR sequencing was performed for 230 to 250 trial participants, of whom about 210 were given two doses of AZD1222 and around 25 were given two doses of MenACWY control vaccine. Trial participants were enrolled by age into subgroups of 18-55, 56-69 and 70-plus years, and about 150, 27 and 61 TCR-sequenced participants, respectively, were included in these subgroups.

The CDR3 regions of human TCRbeta chains were analyzed by immunosequencing. In the authors' own workflow: Repertoire TCRs were matched against a reference library of SARS-CoV-2-specific TCRs generated with the MIRA antigen-specificity platform. Breadth was defined as the fraction of unique TCRs that were SARS-CoV-2-associated, and depth was defined as the fraction of total T cells that were SARS-CoV-2-associated. Using the MIRA data, each spike-specific TCR was assigned both to the spike region to which the TCR was reactive and to a CD4 or CD8 class. Log10-transformed breadth and depth values were compared by one-way ANOVA with Sidak's multiple comparisons tests. In its TCRdb copy, this immuneACCESS table keeps in-frame sequences only and misses some clones. Where compared with another copy, unresolved V genes explain less than half of these, and the others have no known cause. The V and J calls and the clone size are those of that table, but D and trimming were determined from the DNA. The sample table lists about 140,000 clones, roughly 92% of them with a count of one. About 5% of the sample comes from the top ten.

CDR1 and CDR2, per the germline V gene (reference sequence), are LGHDT and YNNKEL. V trim: 7 bases; J trim: 4 bases; unmatched bases: 8. The CDR3 numbers 15 residues from cysteine through phenylalanine. Here the CDR3 DNA is all that survives: 45 bases in frame from base 1. The full study reports these points: Conclusions about previously exposed vaccinees are limited because only a handful of AZD1222 recipients were SARS-CoV-2 seropositive at baseline. Because no day 14 peak-response samples were available, the repertoires could be characterized only after the peak T cell response. A significant rise in spike-specific TCR breadth and depth was observed after two AZD1222 doses relative to day 0 and relative to MenACWY recipients. The whole spike protein was spanned by vaccine-associated CD4 TCRs, and dominant responses were seen in regions 160-218 and 743-854. Reportedly, close to half of the unique spike-specific TCRs recognized epitopes lying outside the regions that are mutated in the B.1.351 and B.1.1.7 variants. Participants were mostly white British, with more females than males. The authors suggested clonal diversity may have been underestimated. The 56-69-year group was small, and its depth increase did not reach significance, likely because of low power.

The sample's time point label, in plain terms: baseline before first vaccination. The vaccinee samples were drawn from two UK trials, COV001 and COV002, one of which was a single-blind randomized controlled phase 2/3 trial testing AZD1222 (ChAdOx1 nCoV-19) in healthy adults. For TCRbeta chain sequencing, PBMC samples from trial participants were taken at day 0 and at day 28 after the second dose. The receptor comes from an adult in good health. The input for sequencing was peripheral blood, taken on day 0 of AZD1222 vaccination. Rearrangement joined TRBV3-1 (or the pseudogene TRBV3-2) to TRBJ2-3; TRBD1 fits 10 bases in the junction. The bases are TGTGCCAGCACTACAACCGGGACAGGGGCAGATACGCAGTATTTT. It codes for CASTTTGTGADTQYF.